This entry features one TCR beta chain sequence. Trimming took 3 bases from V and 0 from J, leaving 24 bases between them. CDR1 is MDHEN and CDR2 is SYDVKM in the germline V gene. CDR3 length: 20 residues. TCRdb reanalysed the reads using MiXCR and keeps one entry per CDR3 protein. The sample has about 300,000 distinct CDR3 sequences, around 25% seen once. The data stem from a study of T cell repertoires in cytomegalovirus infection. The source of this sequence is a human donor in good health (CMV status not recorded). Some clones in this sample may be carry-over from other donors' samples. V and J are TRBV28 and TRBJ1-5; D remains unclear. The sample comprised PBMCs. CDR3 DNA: TGTGCCAGCAGTTTCTTCTCCTTAATAAACAACCAGAATAGCAATCAGCCCCAGCATTTT. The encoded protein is CASSFFSLINNQNSNQPQHF.